This T cell receptor (beta chain) was obtained from a study of T cell repertoires in cytomegalovirus infection. Overall study findings and caveats: The ex vivo response was dominated by HLA-C-restricted CMV-specific TCR beta clonotypes.

TCRdb processed the reads anew with MiXCR; each CDR3 protein has one entry. This table has about 120,000 distinct CDR3 sequences, 30% appearing once. Per the germline V gene, CDR1 is SGHAT and CDR2 is FQNNGV. The CDR3 runs 14 residues. V was shortened by 3 bases and J by 2 bases, with 10 bases between the two germline ends. This clonotype was seen more than once but under ten times. Its antigen is not known. This receptor was identified in a human donor in good health (CMV status not recorded). Some clones in this sample may be carry-over from other donors' samples. Sequenced material: CD8+ T cells from cultured PBMCs, taken from culture after CMV antigen stimulation. V and J are TRBV11-2 and TRBJ1-2; D is possibly TRBD1 (5 bases). CDR3 loop: CASSFHGGNYGYTF. CDR3 DNA: TGTGCCAGCAGCTTCCATGGGGGAAACTATGGCTACACCTTC.